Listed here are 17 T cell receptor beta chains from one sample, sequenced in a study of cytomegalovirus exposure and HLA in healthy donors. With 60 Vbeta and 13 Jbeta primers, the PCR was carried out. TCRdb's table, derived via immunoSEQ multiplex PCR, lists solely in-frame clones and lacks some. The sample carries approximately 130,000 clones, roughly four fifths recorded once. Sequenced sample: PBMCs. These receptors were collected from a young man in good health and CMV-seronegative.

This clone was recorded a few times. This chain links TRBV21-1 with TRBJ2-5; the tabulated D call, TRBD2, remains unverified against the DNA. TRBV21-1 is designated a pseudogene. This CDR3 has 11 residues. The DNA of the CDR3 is TGTGCCAGCAGCTGGAGGGAGACCCAGTACTTC. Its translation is CASSWRETQYF.

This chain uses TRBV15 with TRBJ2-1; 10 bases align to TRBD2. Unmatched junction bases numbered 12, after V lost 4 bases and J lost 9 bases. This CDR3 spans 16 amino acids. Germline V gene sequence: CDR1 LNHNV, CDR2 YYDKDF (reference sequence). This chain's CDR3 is CATSKREGGGAGEQFF. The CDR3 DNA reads TGTGCCACCAGCAAGCGGGAGGGCGGGGGGGCAGGTGAGCAGTTCTTC.

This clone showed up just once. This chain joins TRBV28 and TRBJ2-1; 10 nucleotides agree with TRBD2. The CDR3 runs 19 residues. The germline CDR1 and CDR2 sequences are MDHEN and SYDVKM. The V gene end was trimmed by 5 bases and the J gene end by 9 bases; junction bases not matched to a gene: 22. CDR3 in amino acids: CASSPPSTHLAGEFGEQFF. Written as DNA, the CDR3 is TGTGCCAGCAGTCCCCCCAGCACCCACCTAGCGGGAGAATTTGGTGAGCAGTTCTTC.

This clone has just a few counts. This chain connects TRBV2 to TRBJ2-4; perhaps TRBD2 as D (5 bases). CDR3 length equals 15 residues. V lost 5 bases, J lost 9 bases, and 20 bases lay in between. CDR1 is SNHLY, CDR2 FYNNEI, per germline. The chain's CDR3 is CASSLSGGRVGIQYF. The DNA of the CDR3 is TGTGCCAGCAGTCTATCAGGAGGAAGGGTAGGCATTCAGTACTTC.

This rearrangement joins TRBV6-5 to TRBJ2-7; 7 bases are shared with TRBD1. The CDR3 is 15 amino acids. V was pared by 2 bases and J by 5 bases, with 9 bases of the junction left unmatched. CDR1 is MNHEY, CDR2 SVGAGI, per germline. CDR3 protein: CASSYQRQGIDEQYF. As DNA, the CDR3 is TGTGCCAGCAGTTACCAGCGACAGGGTATCGACGAGCAGTACTTC.

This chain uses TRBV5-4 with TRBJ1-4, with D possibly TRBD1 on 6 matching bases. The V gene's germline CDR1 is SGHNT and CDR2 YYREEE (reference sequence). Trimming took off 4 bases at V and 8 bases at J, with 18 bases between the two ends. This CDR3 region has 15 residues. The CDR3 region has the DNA TGTGCCAGCAGCAACCTCCAGGGGTCCCTCGAAAAACTGTTTTTT. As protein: CASSNLQGSLEKLFF.

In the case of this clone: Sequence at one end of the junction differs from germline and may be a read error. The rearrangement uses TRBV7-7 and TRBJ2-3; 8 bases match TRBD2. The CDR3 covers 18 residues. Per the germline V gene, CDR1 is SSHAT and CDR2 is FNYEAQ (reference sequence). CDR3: CASSLPGGYQISTDTQYF. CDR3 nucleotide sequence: TGTGCTAGCAGCTTACCGGGAGGGTACCAAATTAGCACAGATACGCAGTATTTT.

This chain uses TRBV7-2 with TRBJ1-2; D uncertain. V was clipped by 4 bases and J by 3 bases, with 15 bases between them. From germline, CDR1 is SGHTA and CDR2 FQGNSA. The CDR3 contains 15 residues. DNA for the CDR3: TGTGCCAGCAGCTCCTTGGGTAGGGAGCACTATGGCTACACCTTC. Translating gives CASSSLGREHYGYTF. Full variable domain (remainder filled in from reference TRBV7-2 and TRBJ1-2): GAGVSQSPSNKVTEKGKDVELRCDPISGHTALYWYRQSLGQGLEFLIYFQGNSAPDKSGLPSDRFSAERTGGSVSTLTIQRTQQEDSAVYLCASSSLGREHYGYTFGSGTRLTVV.

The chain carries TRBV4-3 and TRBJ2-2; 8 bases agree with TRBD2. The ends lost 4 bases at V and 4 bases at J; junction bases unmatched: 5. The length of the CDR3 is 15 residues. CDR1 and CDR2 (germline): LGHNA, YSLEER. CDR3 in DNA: TGCGCCAGCAGCCCCACTAGCGGCCCCACCGGGGAGCTGTTTTTT. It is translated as CASSPTSGPTGELFF.

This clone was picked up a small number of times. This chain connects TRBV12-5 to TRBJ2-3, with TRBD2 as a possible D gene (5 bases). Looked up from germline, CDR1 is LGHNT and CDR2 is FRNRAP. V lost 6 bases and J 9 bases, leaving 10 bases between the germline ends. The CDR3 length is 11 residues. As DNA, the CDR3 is TGTGCTAGTGGCCAGGACTCAACGCAGTATTTT. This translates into CASGQDSTQYF. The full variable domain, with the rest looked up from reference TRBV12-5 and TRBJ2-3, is DARVTQTPRHKVTEMGQEVTMRCQPILGHNTVFWYRQTMMQGLELLAYFRNRAPLDDSGMPKDRFSAEMPDATLATLKIQPSEPRDSAVYFCASGQDSTQYFGPGTRLTVL.

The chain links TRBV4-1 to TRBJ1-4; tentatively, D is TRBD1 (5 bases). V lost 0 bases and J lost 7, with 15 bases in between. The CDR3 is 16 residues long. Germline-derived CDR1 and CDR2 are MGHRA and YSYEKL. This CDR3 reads CASSQESWQGGEKLFF. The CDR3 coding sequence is TGCGCCAGCAGCCAAGAAAGCTGGCAGGGCGGTGAAAAACTGTTTTTT.

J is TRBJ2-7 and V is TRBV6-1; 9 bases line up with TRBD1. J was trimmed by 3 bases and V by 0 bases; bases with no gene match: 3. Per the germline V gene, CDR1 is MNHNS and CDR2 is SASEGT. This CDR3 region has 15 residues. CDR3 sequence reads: CASSEAKGQGYEQYF. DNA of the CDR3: TGTGCCAGCAGTGAAGCAAAGGGACAGGGCTACGAGCAGTACTTC.

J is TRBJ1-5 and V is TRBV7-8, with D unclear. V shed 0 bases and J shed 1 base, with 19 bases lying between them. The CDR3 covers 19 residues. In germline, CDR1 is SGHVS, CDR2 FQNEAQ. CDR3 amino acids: CASSLAHGLGSGSNQPQHF. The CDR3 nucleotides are TGTGCCAGCAGCTTAGCCCACGGGCTGGGTTCGGGAAGCAATCAGCCCCAGCATTTT.

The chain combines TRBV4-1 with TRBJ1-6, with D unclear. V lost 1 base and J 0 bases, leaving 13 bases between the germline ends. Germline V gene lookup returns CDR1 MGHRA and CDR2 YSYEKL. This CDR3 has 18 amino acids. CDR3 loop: CASSQVSFRGSYNSPLHF. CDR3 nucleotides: TGCGCCAGCAGCCAAGTTAGTTTCCGGGGCTCCTATAATTCACCCCTCCACTTT.

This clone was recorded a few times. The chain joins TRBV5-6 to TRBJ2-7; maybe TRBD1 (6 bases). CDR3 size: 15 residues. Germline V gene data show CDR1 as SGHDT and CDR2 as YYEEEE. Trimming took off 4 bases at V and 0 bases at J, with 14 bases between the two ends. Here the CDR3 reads CASSGRDIFSYEQYF. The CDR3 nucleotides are TGTGCCAGCAGCGGCAGGGACATCTTCTCCTACGAGCAGTACTTC.

For the CDR3, the DNA is TGTGCCAGCAGCCCCGCGACAGGATTGAACACTGAAGCTTTCTTT. Translated, it gives CASSPATGLNTEAFF. The genes are TRBV7-8 and TRBJ1-1; tentative D call: TRBD1 (6 bases). CDR3 length equals 15 residues. Germline V gene data show CDR1 as SGHVS and CDR2 as FQNEAQ. With 5 bases removed from V and 0 bases from J, the gap between germline ends came to 13 bases. The full variable domain, with the rest looked up from reference TRBV7-8 and TRBJ1-1, is GAGVSQSPRYKVAKRGQDVALRCDPISGHVSLFWYQQALGQGPEFLTYFQNEAQLDKSGLPSDRFFAERPEGSVSTLKIQRTQQEDSAVYLCASSPATGLNTEAFFGQGTRLTVV.

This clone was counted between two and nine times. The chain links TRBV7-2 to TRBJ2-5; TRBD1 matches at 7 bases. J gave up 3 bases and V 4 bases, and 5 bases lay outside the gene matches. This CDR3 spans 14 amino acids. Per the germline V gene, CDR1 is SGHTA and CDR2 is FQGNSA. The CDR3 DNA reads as TGTGCCAGCAGCTCCCCGACAGGGAAAGAGACCCAGTACTTC. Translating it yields CASSSPTGKETQYF.